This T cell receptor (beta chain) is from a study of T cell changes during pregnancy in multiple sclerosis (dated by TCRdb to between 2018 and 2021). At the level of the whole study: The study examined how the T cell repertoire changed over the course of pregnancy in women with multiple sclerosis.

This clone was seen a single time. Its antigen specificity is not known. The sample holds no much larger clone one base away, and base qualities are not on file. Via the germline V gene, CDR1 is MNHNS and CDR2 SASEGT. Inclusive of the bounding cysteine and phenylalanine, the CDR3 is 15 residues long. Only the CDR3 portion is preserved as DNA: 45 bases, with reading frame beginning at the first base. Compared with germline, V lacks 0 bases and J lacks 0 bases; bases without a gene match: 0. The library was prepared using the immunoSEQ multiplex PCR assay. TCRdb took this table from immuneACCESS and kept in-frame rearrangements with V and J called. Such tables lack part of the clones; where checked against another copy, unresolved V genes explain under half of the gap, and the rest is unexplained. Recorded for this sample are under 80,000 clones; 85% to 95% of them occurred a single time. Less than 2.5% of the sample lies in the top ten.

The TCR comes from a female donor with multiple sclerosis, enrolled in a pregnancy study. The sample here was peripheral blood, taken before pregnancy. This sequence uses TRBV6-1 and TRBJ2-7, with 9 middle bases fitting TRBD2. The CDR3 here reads CASSEASGSSYEQYF. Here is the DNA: TGTGCCAGCAGTGAAGCTAGCGGGAGCTCCTACGAGCAGTACTTC.